The 3 T cell receptor beta chains in this list originate from one sample, sequenced in a study of T cells in localized non-small cell lung cancer. Method: immunoSEQ multiplex PCR; TCRdb's copy keeps in-frame clones and lacks some. The sample includes about 27,000 clones, about 90% seen only once; the top ten take about 1%. Here the sequenced sample was peripheral blood, taken before any cancer treatment. The receptors were sampled from a woman between 35 and 75 years old with stage I lung adenocarcinoma.

The gene calls are TRBV7-2 and TRBJ2-1, with 15 nucleotides matching TRBD2. From germline, CDR1 is SGHTA and CDR2 FQGNSA. The V segment lost 6 bases and the J segment 7 bases; nucleotides outside the gene matches: 7. This CDR3 has 16 amino acids. The CDR3: CASRRGGTSGRNEQFF. CDR3 nucleotide sequence: TGTGCCAGCAGGCGAGGGGGGACTAGCGGGAGGAATGAGCAGTTCTTC.

V usage is TRBV5-1 and J usage is TRBJ2-1, with D hard to call. The V end was cut by 0 bases, the J end by 10 bases, with 20 bases between. This CDR3 is 16 amino acids long. Looked up from germline, CDR1 is SGHRS and CDR2 is YFSETQ. The CDR3 DNA sequence: TGCGCCAGCAGCTTGGAGGCTTGGCAAGGAACTTCCGAGCAGTTCTTC. It yields the protein CASSLEAWQGTSEQFF.

The rearrangement links TRBV7-2 to TRBJ1-1; the match to TRBD1 covers 9 bases. V shed 4 bases, J shed 5 bases, and the junction held 8 bases outside the gene matches. Germline lookup yields CDR1 SGHTA and CDR2 FQGNSA. This CDR3 comprises 15 residues. The CDR3 DNA sequence: TGTGCCAGCAGCTCACAGACAGGGGGATGGACTGAAGCTTTCTTT. It codes for CASSSQTGGWTEAFF.